The rows below give T cell receptor beta chains drawn from one sample of a study of identical twins. MiXCR, applied by TCRdb to the 5' RACE reads, yields one record per CDR3 protein. The sample has under 300,000 distinct CDR3 sequences; about 8% are singletons. This sample also belongs to another study, concerning yellow fever vaccine responses in identical twins.

The sample consisted of CD8+ T cells sorted from blood. These receptor sequences come from a woman aged 18-30 years in good health. Both conserved end residues are part of each CDR3. Fields, in order: D gene, clone size, J gene, V gene, CDR3 DNA, CDR3 protein. The D gene is left open where the match is weak. A clone size is listed for some rows: how often the clone was seen (once, few, many), or a class if it is expanded.

-,-,TRBJ2-1,TRBV6-1,TGTGCCAGCAGTGACATCCCTAGACGTTATGAGCAGTTCTTC,CASSDIPRRYEQFF
TRBD1,-,TRBJ2-7,TRBV20-1,TGCAGTGCTAGACCCACAGGGGCCCCATCCTACGAGCAGTACTTC,CSARPTGAPSYEQYF
-,few,TRBJ1-2,TRBV2,TGTGCCAGCTTCGGTTACAGGGCCGGCGGCTACACCTTC,CASFGYRAGGYTF
TRBD2,few,TRBJ2-1,TRBV28,TGTGCCAGCAGCCCTTGGGGGGGAGACTACAATGAGCAGTTCTTC,CASSPWGGDYNEQFF
-,many,TRBJ2-2,TRBV5-5,TGTGCCAGCAGCTGGGGCGATTCCGGGGAGCTGTTTTTT,CASSWGDSGELFF
-,-,TRBJ1-2,TRBV7-9,TGTGCCAGCAGCTCCAGTCAGGCCCATACCTATGGCTACACCTTC,CASSSSQAHTYGYTF
-,-,TRBJ2-7,TRBV7-6,TGTGCCAGCAGCGATGAGGGGATCGAGCAGTACTTC,CASSDEGIEQYF
TRBD2,-,TRBJ2-2,TRBV27,TGTGCCAGCAGTTTATCGTCGGGGGTCGGGACTAGCGGGGGACCAAACACCGGGGAGCTGTTTTTT,CASSLSSGVGTSGGPNTGELFF
TRBD2,many,TRBJ2-1,TRBV7-8,TGTGCCAGCAGCCCCGAGGGACTAGAGATGAGTTGGGAGCAGTTCTTC,CASSPEGLEMSWEQFF
-,-,TRBJ2-2,TRBV12-3/TRBV12-4,TGTGCCAGCAACGCCCGGGGGCAGAACACCGGGGAGCTGTTTTTT,CASNARGQNTGELFF
-,few,TRBJ1-3,TRBV5-6,TGTGCCAGCAGCTTGGCCCTCTTCGAAGGGGCAAACACCATATATTTT,CASSLALFEGANTIYF